This entry describes one TCR beta chain. The data derive from a study of T cell changes during pregnancy in multiple sclerosis. Germline loops: CDR1 SGHTA, CDR2 FQGTGA. The CDR3 runs to 15 residues. V shed 6 bases, J shed 6 bases, and the junction held 11 bases outside the gene matches. Only in-frame clones appear in the TCRdb table, and some are missing; sequencing was by immunoSEQ multiplex PCR. In the table there are about 59,000 clones, less than 95% of which are singletons. The rearrangement uses TRBV7-3 and TRBJ1-1; 9 bases are a match to TRBD1. This sequence was found in a female donor with multiple sclerosis, enrolled in a pregnancy study. Sequencing used CD8+ T cells from peripheral blood mononuclear cells, obtained after pregnancy. The CDR3 reads CASSYTGGSGSEAFF. CDR3 DNA sequence: TGTGCCAGCAGTTACACAGGGGGCAGTGGGTCTGAAGCTTTCTTT.